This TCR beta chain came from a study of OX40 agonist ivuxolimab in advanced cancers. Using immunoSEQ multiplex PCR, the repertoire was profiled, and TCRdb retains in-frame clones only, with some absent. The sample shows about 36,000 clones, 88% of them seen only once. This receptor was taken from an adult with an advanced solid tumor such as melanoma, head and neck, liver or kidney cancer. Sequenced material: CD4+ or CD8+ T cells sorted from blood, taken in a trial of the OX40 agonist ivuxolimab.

CDR3 sequence: CASSKTPRASGQETQYF. The CDR3 DNA reads TGTGCCAGCAGCAAAACTCCTCGCGCTAGCGGCCAAGAGACCCAGTACTTC. This chain links TRBV21-1 with TRBJ2-5; the D call of TRBD2 is as the table states it, not checked on the DNA. TRBV21-1 is a pseudogene locus. The CDR3 is 17 amino acids.